This TCR beta chain was sequenced in a study of blood T cells in healthy people across ages. Study-level results: PBMCs were not sorted, which prevented a conclusive comparison of naive versus antigen-experienced cells.

Together with a sample-barcoded 5' primer, a J-beta primer mix was included in a second PCR lasting about 6 to 11 cycles. Each CDR3 protein is one row after TCRdb ran MiXCR on the 5' RACE reads. The profile covers about 560,000 distinct CDR3 sequences, with about a quarter appearing a single time and roughly 3.5% taken by the ten largest. Donors were healthy Caucasian individuals from Russia aged roughly 6 to 95. To note about this clonotype: The antigen is unknown.

Per germline, CDR1 SGHRS and CDR2 YFSETQ. The CDR3 length is 20 residues. V was pared by 3 bases and J by 4 bases, with 15 bases of the junction left unmatched. The sample was also linked to a second study, of T cells of mothers and their children. In that study: A handful of children and their three healthy Caucasian mothers were the donors. Thymic selection shapes TCR recombination output in related pairs, and it does so similarly in unrelated pairs.

The sequenced material came from blood. The V call is TRBV5-1, the J call TRBJ2-6, with 11 bases aligning to TRBD1. The source is a boy between 2 and 10 years old in good health. Written as DNA, the CDR3 is TGCGCCAGCAGCTCTACATCCCGGGACAGGGGGAGTACAGGGGCCAACGTCCTGACTTTC. This gives the protein CASSSTSRDRGSTGANVLTF. Filled out from reference TRBV5-1 and TRBJ2-6, the complete variable domain reads KAGVTQTPRYLIKTRGQQVTLSCSPISGHRSVSWYQQTPGQGLQFLFEYFSETQRNKGNFPGRFSGRQFSNSRSEMNVSTLELGDSALYLCASSSTSRDRGSTGANVLTFGAGSRLTVL.